This T cell receptor beta chain was profiled in a study of T cell responses to AZD1222 COVID-19 vaccine (dated by TCRdb to 2020 to 2023). In the study overall: TCR sequencing covered roughly 230 trial participants: 207 given two doses of AZD1222 and approximately 26 given two doses of MenACWY control vaccine. Enrollment into the trials was organized by age into subgroups of 18-55, 56-69 and 70-plus years, and those subgroups contained roughly 150, 30 and 60 TCR-sequenced participants, respectively.

CDR1 KGHSH and CDR2 LQKENI are derived from the germline V gene. The trim is 6 bases for V and 5 bases for J, with a gap of 12 bases between the germline ends. The CDR3 sequence holds 13 residues, the cysteine and phenylalanine included. CDR3 DNA is the only sequence kept; it has 39 bases, read in frame from the first base. The sample's time point label, decoded: about 28 days (+/-7) after the second vaccine dose. This sample's treatment or condition label indicates: meningococcal conjugate vaccine given as trial control. The vaccinee samples were drawn from two UK trials, COV001 and COV002, one of which was a single-blind randomized controlled phase 2/3 trial testing AZD1222 (ChAdOx1 nCoV-19) in healthy adults. For TCRbeta chain sequencing, PBMC samples from trial participants were taken at day 0 and at day 28 after the second dose. The CDR3 regions of human TCRbeta chains were analyzed by immunosequencing. As for the authors' bioinformatics: TCRs in the repertoires were compared against a reference library of SARS-CoV-2-specific TCRs that had been generated with the MIRA antigen-specificity platform. Breadth was defined as the fraction of unique TCRs that were SARS-CoV-2-associated, and depth was defined as the fraction of total T cells that were SARS-CoV-2-associated. Using the MIRA data, every spike-specific TCR was mapped to the spike region that the TCR reacted to and assigned to either a CD4 or a CD8 class. Log10-transformed breadth and depth values were compared by one-way ANOVA with Sidak's multiple comparisons tests. TCRdb stores this immuneACCESS table with in-frame sequences only. Part of the clones is absent; in the studies checked, under half of the shortfall reflects unresolved V genes, and no reason is known for the rest. V, J and clone size are taken as reported in that table, and D and trimming were inferred from the DNA itself. The sample table contains under 150,000 clones; only one count was recorded for almost 85% of them. The leading ten clones occupy under 8% of the sample.

Study-level results and caveats: Reportedly, close to half of the unique spike-specific TCRs recognized epitopes lying outside the regions that are mutated in the B.1.351 and B.1.1.7 variants. The vaccine-associated CD4 TCRs covered the entire spike protein, and the dominant responses fell in regions 160-218 and 743-854. Conclusions about previously exposed vaccinees are limited because only six or seven AZD1222 recipients were SARS-CoV-2 seropositive at baseline. After two AZD1222 doses, both the breadth and the depth of spike-specific TCRs were significantly higher than at day 0 and than in MenACWY recipients. Because no day 14 peak-response samples were available, repertoires were characterized only after the peak T cell response. The 56-69-year group was small, and its depth increase did not reach significance, likely because of low power. Most participants were white British and females outnumbered males, and the authors suggested that clonal diversity may have been underestimated.

Note on this clone: What antigen it recognizes has not been identified. Per-base qualities were not stored, and no clone one base away is much larger.

The sequence joins TRBV18 to TRBJ2-3; too little of a D gene remains to name it. The material sequenced was peripheral blood, taken 28 days after the second dose of the MenACWY control vaccine. The sequence derives from an adult who received the MenACWY meningococcal vaccine as a control. The CDR3 protein: CASSRAWGDTQYF. The DNA reads TGTGCCAGCTCCCGAGCATGGGGAGATACGCAGTATTTT.